The rows below give T cell receptor beta chains drawn from one sample of a study of T cell repertoires in cytomegalovirus infection. MiXCR was run by TCRdb on the reads, yielding one entry per CDR3 protein. The repertoire has 600,000 to 800,000 distinct CDR3 sequences, approximately 25% of them found once; the top ten carry under 8.5%. Sequenced sample: CD8+ T cells from PBMCs. These receptors were taken from a human donor in good health (CMV status not recorded). Some clones in this sample may be carry-over from other donors' samples. Each CDR3 is given with its conserved first and last residue. D genes are given only for firm matches. For some rows the clone size is stated as once, few or many, or as a class when expanded; others skip it.

clone_size: .
j_call: TRBJ2-3
d_call: .
cdr3_length: 13
v_call: TRBV27
cdr3_nt: TGTGCCAACATAGACTTACAAACAGATACGCAGTATTTT
cdr3_aa: CANIDLQTDTQYF

clone_size: few
j_call: TRBJ2-3
d_call: TRBD2
cdr3_length: 11
v_call: TRBV29-1
cdr3_nt: TGCAGCGTTGTAGCGGGAGGTACGCAGTATTTT
cdr3_aa: CSVVAGGTQYF

clone_size: .
j_call: TRBJ2-7
d_call: .
cdr3_length: 15
v_call: TRBV4-1
cdr3_nt: TGCGCCAGCAGCCAAGGGGAGGGGGGCTCCTACGAGCAGTACTTC
cdr3_aa: CASSQGEGGSYEQYF

clone_size: .
j_call: TRBJ1-1
d_call: .
cdr3_length: 14
v_call: TRBV14
cdr3_nt: TGTGCCAGCAGCCCGTTTTTCGCCAACACTGAAGCTTTCTTT
cdr3_aa: CASSPFFANTEAFF

clone_size: few
j_call: TRBJ2-2
d_call: TRBD2
cdr3_length: 15
v_call: TRBV6-1
cdr3_nt: TGTGCCACCCCCGGAAGTAGCGGGGGAACCGGGGAGCTGTTTTTT
cdr3_aa: CATPGSSGGTGELFF

clone_size: few
j_call: TRBJ2-1
d_call: .
cdr3_length: 14
v_call: TRBV15
cdr3_nt: TGTGCCACCAGACAGGGAGGTTCCTACAATGAGCAGTTCTTC
cdr3_aa: CATRQGGSYNEQFF

clone_size: few
j_call: TRBJ2-3
d_call: .
cdr3_length: 16
v_call: TRBV12-3/TRBV12-4
cdr3_nt: TGTGCCAGCACCCCCCGGACCTCTTCTAGCACAGATACGCAGTATTTT
cdr3_aa: CASTPRTSSSTDTQYF

clone_size: .
j_call: TRBJ2-3
d_call: .
cdr3_length: 15
v_call: TRBV24-1
cdr3_nt: TGTGCCACCAGTGATTCCGGCTTCGTCACAGATACGCAGTATTTT
cdr3_aa: CATSDSGFVTDTQYF

clone_size: few
j_call: TRBJ1-6
d_call: TRBD1
cdr3_length: 17
v_call: TRBV28
cdr3_nt: TGTGCCAGCAGTTTCGGGACAGCGAGCTCCTATAATTCACCCCTCCACTTT
cdr3_aa: CASSFGTASSYNSPLHF

clone_size: .
j_call: TRBJ2-5
d_call: .
cdr3_length: 16
v_call: TRBV7-2
cdr3_nt: TGTGCCAGCAGCACCCGGTCGGGGACCAGCGAAGAGACCCAGTACTTC
cdr3_aa: CASSTRSGTSEETQYF

clone_size: few
j_call: TRBJ1-1
d_call: TRBD1
cdr3_length: 19
v_call: TRBV5-1
cdr3_nt: TGCGCCAGCAGCCCGGGACAGGGGGTCTCCCTCATCTTGAACACTGAAGCTTTCTTT
cdr3_aa: CASSPGQGVSLILNTEAFF

clone_size: few
j_call: TRBJ1-5
d_call: .
cdr3_length: 14
v_call: TRBV6-6
cdr3_nt: TGTGCCAGCAGTTACGGGGGGGAAGATCAGCCCCAGCATTTT
cdr3_aa: CASSYGGEDQPQHF

clone_size: many
j_call: TRBJ1-2
d_call: .
cdr3_length: 12
v_call: TRBV7-2
cdr3_nt: TGTGCCAGCAGCTCCGCGGGGGATGGCTACACCTTC
cdr3_aa: CASSSAGDGYTF

clone_size: few
j_call: TRBJ1-2
d_call: .
cdr3_length: 16
v_call: TRBV12-3/TRBV12-4
cdr3_nt: TGTGCCAGCAGTCCCCGGCCCGGGACTCGGGGCTATGGCTACACCTTC
cdr3_aa: CASSPRPGTRGYGYTF

clone_size: many
j_call: TRBJ2-5
d_call: TRBD2
cdr3_length: 17
v_call: TRBV14
cdr3_nt: TGTGCCAGCAGCCAAGATCCTAAGGCTAGCGGGAAAGAGACCCAGTACTTC
cdr3_aa: CASSQDPKASGKETQYF

clone_size: many
j_call: TRBJ2-5
d_call: .
cdr3_length: 13
v_call: TRBV12-3/TRBV12-4
cdr3_nt: TGTGCCAGCAGTATGACAGGCCAAGAGACCCAGTACTTC
cdr3_aa: CASSMTGQETQYF

clone_size: .
j_call: TRBJ2-3
d_call: .
cdr3_length: 12
v_call: TRBV15
cdr3_nt: TGTGCCACCAGCGAGAGATGGGATACGCAGTATTTT
cdr3_aa: CATSERWDTQYF

clone_size: few
j_call: TRBJ2-1
d_call: .
cdr3_length: 14
v_call: TRBV6-6
cdr3_nt: TGTGCCAGCAGACTTGACGGTGTAACCAATGAGCAGTTCTTC
cdr3_aa: CASRLDGVTNEQFF

clone_size: many
j_call: TRBJ2-5
d_call: .
cdr3_length: 15
v_call: TRBV12-3/TRBV12-4
cdr3_nt: TGTGCCAGCAGTTTAGAAGGGGGGGGATTGAAGACCCAGTACTTC
cdr3_aa: CASSLEGGGLKTQYF

clone_size: few
j_call: TRBJ2-2
d_call: TRBD2
cdr3_length: 20
v_call: TRBV28
cdr3_nt: TGTGCCAGCACCTCGAGTTTCGCAACTAGCGGGGGATATGACACCGGGGAGCTGTTTTTT
cdr3_aa: CASTSSFATSGGYDTGELFF

clone_size: many
j_call: TRBJ2-3
d_call: .
cdr3_length: 15
v_call: TRBV7-6
cdr3_nt: TGTGCCAGCAGCTTATGGCAGTCTAGCACAGATACGCAGTATTTT
cdr3_aa: CASSLWQSSTDTQYF

clone_size: .
j_call: TRBJ1-1
d_call: .
cdr3_length: 13
v_call: TRBV19
cdr3_nt: TGTGCCAGTACGATTTCTGAGAACACTGAAGCTTTCTTT
cdr3_aa: CASTISENTEAFF

clone_size: few
j_call: TRBJ1-5
d_call: .
cdr3_length: 15
v_call: TRBV20-1
cdr3_nt: TGCAGTGCTTTCCCAGGGGCAGGGCGCAATCAGCCCCAGCATTTT
cdr3_aa: CSAFPGAGRNQPQHF

clone_size: .
j_call: TRBJ2-2
d_call: TRBD2
cdr3_length: 17
v_call: TRBV19
cdr3_nt: TGTGCCAGTAGTGACCCCGGGACTAGCGGCTTTATCGGGGAGCTGTTTTTT
cdr3_aa: CASSDPGTSGFIGELFF

clone_size: many
j_call: TRBJ2-1
d_call: .
cdr3_length: 14
v_call: TRBV7-9
cdr3_nt: TGTGCCAGCAGTCCGACAGGTCAGAGGACGGAGCAGTTCTTC
cdr3_aa: CASSPTGQRTEQFF

clone_size: few
j_call: TRBJ1-2
d_call: .
cdr3_length: 12
v_call: TRBV4-2
cdr3_nt: TGTGCCAGCAGCCAAGAACGGAATGGCTACACCTTC
cdr3_aa: CASSQERNGYTF